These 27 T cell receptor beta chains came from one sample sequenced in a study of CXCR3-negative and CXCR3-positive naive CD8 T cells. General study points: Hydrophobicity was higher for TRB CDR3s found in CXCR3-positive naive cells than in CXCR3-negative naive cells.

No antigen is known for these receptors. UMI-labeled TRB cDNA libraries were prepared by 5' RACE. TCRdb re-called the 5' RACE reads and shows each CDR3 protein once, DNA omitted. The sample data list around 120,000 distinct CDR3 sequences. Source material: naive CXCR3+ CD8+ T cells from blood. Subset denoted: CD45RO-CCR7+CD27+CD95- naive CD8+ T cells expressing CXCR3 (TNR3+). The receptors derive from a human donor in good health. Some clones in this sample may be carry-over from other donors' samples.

The CDR3 reads CASSQYPGTEYGYTF. The chain is built from TRBV4-2 and TRBJ1-2. The CDR3 has 15 amino acids. The germline gives CDR1 LGHNA, CDR2 YNFKEQ.

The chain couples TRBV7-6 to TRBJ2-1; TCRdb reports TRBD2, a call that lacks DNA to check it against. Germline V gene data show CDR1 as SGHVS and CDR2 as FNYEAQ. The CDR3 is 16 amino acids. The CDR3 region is CASSSPGLAGENEQFF. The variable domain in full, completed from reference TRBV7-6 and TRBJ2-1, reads GAGVSQSPRYKVTKRGQDVALRCDPISGHVSLYWYRQALGQGPEFLTYFNYEAQQDKSGLPNDRFSAERPEGSISTLTIQRTEQRDSAMYRCASSSPGLAGENEQFFGPGTRLTVL.

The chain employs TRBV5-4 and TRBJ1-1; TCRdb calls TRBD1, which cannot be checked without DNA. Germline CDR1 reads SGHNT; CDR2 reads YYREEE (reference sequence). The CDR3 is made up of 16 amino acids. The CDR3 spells CASTRLGGLWNTEAFF.

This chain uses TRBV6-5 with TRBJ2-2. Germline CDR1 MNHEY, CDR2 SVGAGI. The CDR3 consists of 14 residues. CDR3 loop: CASSYRGNTGELFF.

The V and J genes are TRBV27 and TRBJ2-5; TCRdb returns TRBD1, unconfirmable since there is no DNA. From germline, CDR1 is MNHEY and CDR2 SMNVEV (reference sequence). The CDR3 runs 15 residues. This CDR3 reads CASSPGGAYQETQYF.

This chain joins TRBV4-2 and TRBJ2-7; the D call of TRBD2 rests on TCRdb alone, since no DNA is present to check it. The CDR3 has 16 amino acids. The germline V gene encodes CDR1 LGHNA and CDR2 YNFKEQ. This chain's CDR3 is CASSQEFSGGSYEQYF.

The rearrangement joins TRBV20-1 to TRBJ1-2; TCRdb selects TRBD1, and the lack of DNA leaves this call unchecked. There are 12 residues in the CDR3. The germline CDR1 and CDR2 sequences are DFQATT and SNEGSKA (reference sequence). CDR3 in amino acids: CSATDRDYGYTF.

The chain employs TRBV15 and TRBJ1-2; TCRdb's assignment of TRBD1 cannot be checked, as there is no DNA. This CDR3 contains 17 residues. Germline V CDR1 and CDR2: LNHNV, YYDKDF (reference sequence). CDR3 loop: CATSRDRTGQNNYGYTF. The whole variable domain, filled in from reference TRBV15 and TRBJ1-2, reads DAMVIQNPRYQVTQFGKPVTLSCSQTLNHNVMYWYQQKSSQAPKLLFHYYDKDFNNEADTPDNFQSRRPNTSFCFLDIRSPGLGDTAMYLCATSRDRTGQNNYGYTFGSGTRLTVV.

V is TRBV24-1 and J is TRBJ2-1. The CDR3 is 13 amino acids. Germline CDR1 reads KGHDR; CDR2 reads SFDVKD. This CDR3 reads CATSDSSYNEQFF.

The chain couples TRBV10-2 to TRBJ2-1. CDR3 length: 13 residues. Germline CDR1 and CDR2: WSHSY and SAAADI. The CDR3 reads CASSESGYNEQFF.

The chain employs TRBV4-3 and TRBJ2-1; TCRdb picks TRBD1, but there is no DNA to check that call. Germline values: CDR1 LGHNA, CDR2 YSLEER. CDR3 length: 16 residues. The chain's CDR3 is CASSQEFGTGQNEQFF.

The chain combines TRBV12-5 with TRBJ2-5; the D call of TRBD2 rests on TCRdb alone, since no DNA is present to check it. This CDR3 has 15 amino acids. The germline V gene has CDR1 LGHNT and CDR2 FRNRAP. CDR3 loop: CASGSRGGTDETQYF.

The CDR3 loop reads CASSTLLETQYF. The chain combines TRBV7-2 with TRBJ2-5. From germline, CDR1 is SGHTA and CDR2 FQGNSA. This CDR3 spans 12 amino acids.

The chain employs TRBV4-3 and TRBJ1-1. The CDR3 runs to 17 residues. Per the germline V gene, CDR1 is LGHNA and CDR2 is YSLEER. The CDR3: CASSQDPNRFENTEAFF.

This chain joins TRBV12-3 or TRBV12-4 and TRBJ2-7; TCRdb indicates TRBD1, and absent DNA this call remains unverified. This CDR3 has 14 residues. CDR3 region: CASSSRGPTYEQYF.

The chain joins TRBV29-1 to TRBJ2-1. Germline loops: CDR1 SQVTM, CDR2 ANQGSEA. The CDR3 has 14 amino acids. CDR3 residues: CSVFSGRSYNEQFF.

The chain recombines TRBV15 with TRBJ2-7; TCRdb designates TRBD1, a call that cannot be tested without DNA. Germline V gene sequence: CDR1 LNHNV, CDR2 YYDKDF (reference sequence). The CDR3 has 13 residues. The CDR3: CATSPRSSYEQYF. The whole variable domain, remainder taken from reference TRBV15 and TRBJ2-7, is DAMVIQNPRYQVTQFGKPVTLSCSQTLNHNVMYWYQQKSSQAPKLLFHYYDKDFNNEADTPDNFQSRRPNTSFCFLDIRSPGLGDTAMYLCATSPRSSYEQYFGPGTRLTVT.

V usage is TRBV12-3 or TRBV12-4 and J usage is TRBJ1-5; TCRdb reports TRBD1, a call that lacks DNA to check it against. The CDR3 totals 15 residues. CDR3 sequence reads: CASSWTGAGNQPQHF.

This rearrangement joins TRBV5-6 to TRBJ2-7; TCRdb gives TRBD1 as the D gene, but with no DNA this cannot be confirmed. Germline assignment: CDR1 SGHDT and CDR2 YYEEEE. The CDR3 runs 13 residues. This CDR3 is CASSLTRRDEQYF.

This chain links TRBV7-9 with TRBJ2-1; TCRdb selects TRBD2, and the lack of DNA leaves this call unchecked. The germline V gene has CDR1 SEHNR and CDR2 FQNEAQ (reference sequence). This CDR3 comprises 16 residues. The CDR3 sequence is CASSWSGRAGGNEQFF.

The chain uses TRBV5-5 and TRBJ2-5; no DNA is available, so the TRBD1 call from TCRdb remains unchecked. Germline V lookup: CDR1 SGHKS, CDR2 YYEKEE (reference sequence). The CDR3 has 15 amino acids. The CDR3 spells CASSFSDRGRETQYF.

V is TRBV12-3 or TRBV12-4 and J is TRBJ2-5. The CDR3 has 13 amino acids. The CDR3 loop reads CASSLWGQETQYF.

The CDR3 here is CASSLVGGKNTEAFF. V and J are TRBV5-1 and TRBJ1-1; as DNA is missing, the TRBD1 call by TCRdb cannot be tested. Germline-derived CDR1 and CDR2 are SGHRS and YFSETQ. This CDR3 is built from 15 residues.

The CDR3 reads CASSPLRDVEQYF. The chain is built from TRBV16 and TRBJ2-7. The CDR3 sequence is 13 residues long. The germline gives CDR1 KGHSY, CDR2 FQNENV. The full variable domain, rest sourced from reference TRBV16 and TRBJ2-7, is GEEVAQTPKHLVRGEGQKAKLYCAPIKGHSYVFWYQQVLKNEFKFLISFQNENVFDETGMPKERFSAKCLPNSPCSLEIQATKLEDSAVYFCASSPLRDVEQYFGPGTRLTVT.

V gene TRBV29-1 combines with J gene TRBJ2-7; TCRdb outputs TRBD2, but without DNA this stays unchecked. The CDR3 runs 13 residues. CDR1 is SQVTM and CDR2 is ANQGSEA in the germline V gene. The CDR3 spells CSVDLSGGYEQYF.

The CDR3: CASSQDGNTEAFF. The J gene is TRBJ1-1, the V gene TRBV4-2. Germline CDR1 and CDR2: LGHNA and YNFKEQ. The length of the CDR3 is 13 residues.

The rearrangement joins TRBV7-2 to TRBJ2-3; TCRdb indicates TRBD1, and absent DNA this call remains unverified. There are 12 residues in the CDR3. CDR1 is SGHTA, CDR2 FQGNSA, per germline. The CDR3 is CASSGERDTQYF.